These 11 T cell receptor beta chains share one sample of origin, sequenced in a study of OX40 agonist ivuxolimab in advanced cancers. The protocol was immunoSEQ multiplex PCR, while the TCRdb copy is restricted to in-frame clones and leaves out a portion. The sample gives some 19,000 clones, roughly 80% of which show up once; around 28% is in the top ten. Sequenced here: CD4+ or CD8+ T cells sorted from blood, sampled in a trial of the OX40 agonist ivuxolimab. The source is an adult with an advanced solid tumor such as melanoma, head and neck, liver or kidney cancer.

The J gene is TRBJ2-3, the V gene TRBV5-1; 7 bases are shared with TRBD1. This CDR3 contains 17 residues. V dropped 4 bases and J dropped 0; count of bases not matched to a gene: 11. Germline loops: CDR1 SGHRS, CDR2 YFSETQ. The CDR3 DNA is TGCGCCAGCAGCGGGTTGGGGACAGTTTCTAGCACAGATACGCAGTATTTT. Its translation is CASSGLGTVSSTDTQYF.

The CDR3 is CASSESQGEPYNEQFF. Written as DNA, the CDR3 is TGTGCCAGCAGTGAATCCCAGGGGGAACCCTACAATGAGCAGTTCTTC. The rearrangement uses TRBV6-4 and TRBJ2-1; 7 bases agree with TRBD1. The CDR3 extends over 16 amino acids. Germline V lookup: CDR1 MRHNA, CDR2 SNTAGT. J was trimmed by 2 bases and V by 3 bases; bases with no gene match: 7.

The chain recombines TRBV5-4 with TRBJ2-5; D perhaps matches TRBD2 (6 bases). This CDR3 is 16 amino acids long. Deletions cut 4 bases from V and 5 bases from J, with 21 bases between. The germline V gene has CDR1 SGHNT and CDR2 YYREEE (reference sequence). CDR3 region: CASSPVEGTAVETQYF. DNA of the CDR3: TGTGCCAGCAGCCCGGTGGAGGGAACAGCGGTGGAGACCCAGTACTTC.

The chain links TRBV2 to TRBJ2-1; TRBD2 matches at 8 bases. The CDR3 contains 14 residues. V shed 3 bases, J shed 8 bases, and the junction held 6 bases outside the gene matches. The germline CDR1 and CDR2 sequences are SNHLY and FYNNEI. CDR3 nucleotides: TGTGCCAGCAGTGATTCAAGCGGGAGTGATGAGCAGTTCTTC. Residues: CASSDSSGSDEQFF. The whole variable domain, filled in from reference TRBV2 and TRBJ2-1, reads EPEVTQTPSHQVTQMGQEVILRCVPISNHLYFYWYRQILGQKVEFLVSFYNNEISEKSEIFDDQFSVERPDGSNFTLKIRSTKLEDSAMYFCASSDSSGSDEQFFGPGTRLTVL.

The chain joins TRBV7-8 to TRBJ2-5; a possible D gene is TRBD2 (6 bases). The DNA end favors TRBJ2-7, so the J call may be wrong. The CDR3 has 15 amino acids. The germline gives CDR1 SGHVS, CDR2 FQNEAQ. This chain's CDR3 is CASSLTPGGTDEQYF. As DNA, the CDR3 is TGTGCCAGCAGCCTGACTCCCGGGGGAACGGACGAGCAGTACTTC.

This chain uses TRBV19 with TRBJ2-7, with 7 positions matching TRBD1. CDR1 and CDR2 (germline): LNHDA, SQIVND (reference sequence). The CDR3 runs to 15 residues. V lost 3 bases and J lost 1; bases outside the gene matches: 6. Here the CDR3 reads CASSIWGTESYEQYF. The CDR3 nucleotides read TGTGCCAGTAGTATCTGGGGGACAGAGTCCTACGAGCAGTACTTC.

The rearrangement joins TRBV27 to TRBJ2-7, with D tentatively TRBD1 (6 bases). The CDR3 covers 11 residues. The germline V and J ends were trimmed by 5 bases and 4 bases, with 6 bases remaining between them. The V gene's germline CDR1 is MNHEY and CDR2 SMNVEV (reference sequence). CDR3 in DNA: TGTGCCAGCAGTCAGGGGTACGAGCAGTACTTC. The encoded protein is CASSQGYEQYF.

This chain uses TRBV5-4 with TRBJ1-1, with a possible D match to TRBD1 (5 bases). Looked up from germline, CDR1 is SGHNT and CDR2 is YYREEE (reference sequence). The CDR3 has 15 residues. The germline V and J ends were trimmed by 4 bases and 3 bases, with 16 bases remaining between them. The CDR3 sequence: CASSRGESRDTEAFF. The CDR3 bases are TGTGCCAGCAGCCGGGGGGAGTCTAGGGACACTGAAGCTTTCTTT.

In its sample, this clone was seen a few times. V is TRBV14 and J is TRBJ2-5, with 7 bases aligning to TRBD1. The CDR3 spans 19 residues. With 1 base clipped from V and 5 bases from J, the junction kept 19 bases outside the gene matches. The germline V gene encodes CDR1 SGHDN and CDR2 FVKESK. CDR3 amino acids: CASSQGDRETVMRFETQYF. The CDR3 DNA is TGTGCCAGCAGCCAAGGAGACAGGGAAACGGTGATGCGATTCGAGACCCAGTACTTC.

The V and J genes are TRBV5-6 and TRBJ1-5; D remains unclear. The germline V gene has CDR1 SGHDT and CDR2 YYEEEE. The V and J ends lost 4 bases and 2 bases respectively, with 16 bases between them. The CDR3 consists of 16 residues. CDR3 bases: TGTGCCAGCAGCCTCTTAGTGAACGGGGGCAATCAGCCCCAGCATTTT. Its protein is CASSLLVNGGNQPQHF.

Remarks on this clone: An end of the junction does not agree with germline; a read error may underlie this. V gene TRBV27 combines with J gene TRBJ2-3; D unresolved. This CDR3 contains 18 residues. Germline CDR1 and CDR2: MNHEY and SMNVEV (reference sequence). The CDR3 loop is CAGSFDPLGHSGTDTQYF. In nucleotides, the CDR3 is TGTGCCGGCAGTTTTGACCCCCTCGGGCATTCCGGGACAGATACGCAGTATTTT.